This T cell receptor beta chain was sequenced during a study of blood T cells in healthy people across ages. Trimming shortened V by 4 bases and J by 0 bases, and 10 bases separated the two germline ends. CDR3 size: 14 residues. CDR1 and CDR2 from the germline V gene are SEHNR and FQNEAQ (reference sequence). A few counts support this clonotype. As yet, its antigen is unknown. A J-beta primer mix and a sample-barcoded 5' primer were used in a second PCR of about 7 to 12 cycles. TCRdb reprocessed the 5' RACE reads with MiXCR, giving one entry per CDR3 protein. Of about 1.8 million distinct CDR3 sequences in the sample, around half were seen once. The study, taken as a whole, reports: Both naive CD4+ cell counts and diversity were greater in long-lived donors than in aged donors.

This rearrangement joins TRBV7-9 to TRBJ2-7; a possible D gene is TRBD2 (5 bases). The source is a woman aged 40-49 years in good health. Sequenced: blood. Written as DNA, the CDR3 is TGTGCCAGCAGCTCCCCGGGGTACTCCTACGAGCAGTACTTC. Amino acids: CASSSPGYSYEQYF.